This T cell receptor beta chain was recovered during a study of CD8 T cell repertoires and HIV-1 epitope variants. Study-level information: Each of Twenty-five Gag and Nef epitope peptides stimulated a separate culture. 1M T cells were kept uncultured as a baseline.

This CDR3 has 16 amino acids. CDR1 SGDLS and CDR2 YYNGEE come from the germline V gene. Trimming removed 0 bases from V and 4 bases from J, with 11 bases in between. For this clone: The antigen is not known.

Clones were sequenced by immunoSEQ multiplex PCR, and TCRdb holds only the in-frame ones, with some missing. The sample includes thousands of clones, approximately 70% seen only once; the top ten take around two fifths. Material: cultured CD8+ T cells derived from PBMCs. The chain combines TRBV9 with TRBJ1-6; no clear D. The sequence was collected from a male donor with HIV. DNA of the CDR3: TGTGCCAGCAGCGTAGGGGAGGCTGGGTATAATTCACCCCTCCACTTT. Its translation: CASSVGEAGYNSPLHF.